Below are 9 T cell receptor beta chains sequenced from a single sample in a study of cytotoxic CD8 clonotypes in ibrutinib-treated CLL. Clones were read by immunoSEQ multiplex PCR, and TCRdb kept only the in-frame ones, dropping some. The data hold some 22,000 clones, with around four fifths observed a single time. Sequencing used PBMCs, obtained before ibrutinib treatment. The receptors were gathered from a human donor with chronic lymphocytic leukemia.

The chain's CDR3 is CASSPPTGNRETQYF. DNA of the CDR3: TGTGCCAGCTCACCACCCACAGGGAATCGGGAGACCCAGTACTTC. V is TRBV18 and J is TRBJ2-5, with a tentative D call TRBD1 (6 bases). The length of the CDR3 is 15 residues. V dropped 0 bases and J dropped 5 bases, with 13 bases sitting between them. CDR1 and CDR2 from the germline V gene are KGHSH and LQKENI.

This clone was observed a handful of times. The chain carries TRBV30 and TRBJ1-1; D is perhaps TRBD1 (5 bases). The CDR3 totals 14 residues. From germline, CDR1 is GTSNPN and CDR2 SVGIG (reference sequence). The ends were cut back, 3 bases at V and 4 bases at J, with 15 bases in the middle. CDR3 DNA: TGTGCCTGGAGAGGTCCAGGGAGGTCCACTGAAGCTTTCTTT. It codes for CAWRGPGRSTEAFF.

The chain has TRBV9 and TRBJ1-1, with D perhaps matching TRBD1 (6 bases). The CDR3 has 15 residues. The V end lost 3 bases, the J end lost 6 bases, and 18 bases lay between the germline ends. The germline V gene encodes CDR1 SGDLS and CDR2 YYNGEE. The chain's CDR3 is CASSGLTGAAAEAFF. CDR3 sequence (DNA): TGTGCCAGCAGCGGACTGACAGGTGCCGCGGCTGAAGCTTTCTTT.

In its sample, this clone was seen once. The chain joins TRBV7-9 to TRBJ2-5, with D possibly being TRBD2 (5 bases). Germline V CDR1 and CDR2: SEHNR, FQNEAQ (reference sequence). V was trimmed by 1 base and J by 4 bases, leaving 13 bases between them. This CDR3 has 15 residues. CDR3 nucleotides: TGTGCCAGCAGCTTAGGGTCAGGCGGAGGAGAGACCCAGTACTTC. Its protein is CASSLGSGGGETQYF.

V gene TRBV9 combines with J gene TRBJ2-7, with TRBD2 as a possible D gene (7 bases). The V gene's germline CDR1 is SGDLS and CDR2 YYNGEE. There are 16 residues in the CDR3. V was trimmed by 4 bases and J by 1 base, leaving 18 bases between them. CDR3 bases: TGTGCCAGCAGCCCCACCAGAGGGGGGGCGTCCTACGAGCAGTACTTC. This sequence encodes CASSPTRGGASYEQYF.

In this sample, this clone turned up a few times. The gene calls are TRBV2 and TRBJ2-6; no definite D call. The CDR3 extends over 14 amino acids. Looked up from germline, CDR1 is SNHLY and CDR2 is FYNNEI. V dropped 5 bases and J dropped 2 bases, with 7 bases sitting between them. CDR3 loop: CASSQRPGANVLTF. In DNA, the CDR3 is TGTGCCAGCAGTCAGAGGCCTGGGGCCAACGTCCTGACTTTC. Based on the CDR3 plus reference TRBV2 and TRBJ2-6, the full variable domain is EPEVTQTPSHQVTQMGQEVILRCVPISNHLYFYWYRQILGQKVEFLVSFYNNEISEKSEIFDDQFSVERPDGSNFTLKIRSTKLEDSAMYFCASSQRPGANVLTFGAGSRLTVL.

CDR3 amino acids: CASSTRLAVLSSYEQYF. The CDR3 DNA is TGTGCCAGCAGCACCCGACTAGCGGTCCTTAGCTCCTACGAGCAGTACTTC. The chain uses TRBV5-5 and TRBJ2-7, with 9 bases matching TRBD2. Germline lookup yields CDR1 SGHKS and CDR2 YYEKEE (reference sequence). This CDR3 is 17 amino acids long. Trimming cost V 4 bases and J 0 bases; bases outside gene matches: 11.

The J gene is TRBJ2-5, the V gene TRBV7-7; D possibly matches TRBD1 or TRBD2 (5 bases each). Trimming removed 5 bases at V and 7 bases at J, with 17 bases between. This CDR3 contains 14 residues. Looked up from germline, CDR1 is SSHAT and CDR2 is FNYEAQ (reference sequence). CDR3 sequence reads: CASSPPGAVGTQYF. CDR3 nucleotides: TGTGCCAGCAGCCCTCCCGGGGCGGTTGGGACCCAGTACTTC.

J is TRBJ2-3 and V is TRBV5-6; maybe TRBD1 (6 bases). Trimming took off 4 bases at V and 2 bases at J, with 8 bases between the two ends. This CDR3 has 13 residues. Germline V lookup: CDR1 SGHDT, CDR2 YYEEEE. CDR3 nucleotide sequence: TGTGCCAGCAGCCGGGACATCACAGATACGCAGTATTTT. This encodes CASSRDITDTQYF. The full variable domain, with the rest looked up from reference TRBV5-6 and TRBJ2-3, is DAGVTQSPTHLIKTRGQQVTLRCSPKSGHDTVSWYQQALGQGPQFIFQYYEEEERQRGNFPDRFSGHQFPNYSSELNVNALLLGDSALYLCASSRDITDTQYFGPGTRLTVL.